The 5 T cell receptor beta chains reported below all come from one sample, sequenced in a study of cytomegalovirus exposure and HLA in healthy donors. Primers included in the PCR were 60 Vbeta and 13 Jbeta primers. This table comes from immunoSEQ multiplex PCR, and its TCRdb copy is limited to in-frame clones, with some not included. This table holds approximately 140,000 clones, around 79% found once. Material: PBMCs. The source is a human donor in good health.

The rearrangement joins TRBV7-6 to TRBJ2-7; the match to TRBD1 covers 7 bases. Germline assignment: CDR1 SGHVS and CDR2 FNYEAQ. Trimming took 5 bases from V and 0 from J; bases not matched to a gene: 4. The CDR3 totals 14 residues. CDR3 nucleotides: TGTGCCAGCAGCACAGGGGTCAGCTCCTACGAGCAGTACTTC. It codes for CASSTGVSSYEQYF.

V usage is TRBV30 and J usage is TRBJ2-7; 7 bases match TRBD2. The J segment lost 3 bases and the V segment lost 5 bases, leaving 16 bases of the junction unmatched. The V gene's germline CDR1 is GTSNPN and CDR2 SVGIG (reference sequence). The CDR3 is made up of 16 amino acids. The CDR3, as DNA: TGTGCCTGGTTCCCTTACGCGGCGGGGGATAACTACGAGCAGTACTTC. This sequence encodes CAWFPYAAGDNYEQYF. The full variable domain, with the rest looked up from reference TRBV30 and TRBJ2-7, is SQTIHQWPATLVQPVGSPLSLECTVEGTSNPNLYWYRQAAGRGLQLLFYSVGIGQISSEVPQNLSASRPQDRQFILSSKKLLLSDSGFYLCAWFPYAAGDNYEQYFGPGTRLTVT.

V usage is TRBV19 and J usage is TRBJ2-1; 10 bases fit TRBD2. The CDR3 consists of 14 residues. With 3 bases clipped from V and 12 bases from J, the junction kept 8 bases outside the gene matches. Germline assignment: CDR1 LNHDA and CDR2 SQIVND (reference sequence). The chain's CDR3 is CASSMREVAGGQFF. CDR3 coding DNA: TGTGCCAGTAGTATGCGAGAGGTAGCGGGGGGGCAGTTCTTC.

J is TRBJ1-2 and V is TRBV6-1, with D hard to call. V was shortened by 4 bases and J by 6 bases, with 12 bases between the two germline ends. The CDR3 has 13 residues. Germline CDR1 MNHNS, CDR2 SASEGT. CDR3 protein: CASSVAGLDGYTF. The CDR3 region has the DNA TGTGCCAGCAGTGTGGCGGGCCTGGATGGCTACACCTTC.

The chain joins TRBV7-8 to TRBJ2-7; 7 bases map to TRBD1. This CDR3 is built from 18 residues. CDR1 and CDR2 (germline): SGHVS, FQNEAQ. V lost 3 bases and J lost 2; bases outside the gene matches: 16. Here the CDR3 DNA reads TGTGCCAGCAGCTTGCACTACTTCCGGGACAGCCAAACCTACGAGCAGTACTTC. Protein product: CASSLHYFRDSQTYEQYF.